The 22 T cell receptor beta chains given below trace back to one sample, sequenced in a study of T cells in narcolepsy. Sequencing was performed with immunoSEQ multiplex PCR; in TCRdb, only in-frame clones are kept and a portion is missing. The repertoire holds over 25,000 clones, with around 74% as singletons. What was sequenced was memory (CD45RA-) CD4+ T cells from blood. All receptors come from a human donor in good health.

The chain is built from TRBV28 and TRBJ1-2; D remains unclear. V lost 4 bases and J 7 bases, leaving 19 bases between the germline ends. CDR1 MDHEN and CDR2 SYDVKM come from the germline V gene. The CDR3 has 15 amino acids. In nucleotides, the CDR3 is TGTGCCAGCAGTTCACACCCGAAAGCCGACTCTGGCTACACCTTC. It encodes CASSSHPKADSGYTF.

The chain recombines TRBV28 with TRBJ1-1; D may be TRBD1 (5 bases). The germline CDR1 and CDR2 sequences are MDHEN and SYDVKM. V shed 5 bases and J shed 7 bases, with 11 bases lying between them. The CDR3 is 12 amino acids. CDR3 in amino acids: CASSGGRHEAFF. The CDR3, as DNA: TGTGCCAGCAGTGGGGGTAGGCATGAAGCTTTCTTT.

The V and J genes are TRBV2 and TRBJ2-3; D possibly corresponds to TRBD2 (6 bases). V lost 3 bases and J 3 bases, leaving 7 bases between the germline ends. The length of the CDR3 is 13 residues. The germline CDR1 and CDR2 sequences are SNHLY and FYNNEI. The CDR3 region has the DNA TGTGCCAGCAGTGATGCGGGAACAGATACGCAGTATTTT. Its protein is CASSDAGTDTQYF.

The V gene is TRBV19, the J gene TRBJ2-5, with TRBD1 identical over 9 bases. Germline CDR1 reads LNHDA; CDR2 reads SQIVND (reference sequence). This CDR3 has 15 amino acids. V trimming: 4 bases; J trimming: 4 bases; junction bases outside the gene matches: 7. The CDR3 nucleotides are TGTGCCAGTAGTACTCTGGACAGGGGAGGAGAGACCCAGTACTTC. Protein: CASSTLDRGGETQYF.

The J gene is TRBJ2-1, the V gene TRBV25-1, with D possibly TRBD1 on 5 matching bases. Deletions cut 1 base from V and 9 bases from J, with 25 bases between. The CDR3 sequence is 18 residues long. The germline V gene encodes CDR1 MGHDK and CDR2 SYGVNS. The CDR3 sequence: CASSEFDTVWQGESEQFF. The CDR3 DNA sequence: TGTGCCAGCAGTGAATTCGATACGGTTTGGCAGGGCGAGTCTGAGCAGTTCTTC.

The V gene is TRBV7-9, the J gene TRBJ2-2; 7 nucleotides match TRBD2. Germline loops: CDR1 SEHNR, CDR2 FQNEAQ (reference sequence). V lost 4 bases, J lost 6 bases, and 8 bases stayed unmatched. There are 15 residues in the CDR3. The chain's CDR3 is CASSSNQRGAGELFF. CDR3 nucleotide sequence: TGTGCCAGCAGCTCCAACCAACGGGGGGCCGGGGAGCTGTTTTTT.

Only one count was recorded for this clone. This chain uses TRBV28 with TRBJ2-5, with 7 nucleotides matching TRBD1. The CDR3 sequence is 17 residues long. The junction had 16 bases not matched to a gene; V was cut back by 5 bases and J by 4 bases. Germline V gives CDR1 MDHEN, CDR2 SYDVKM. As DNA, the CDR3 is TGTGCCAGCAGTGCGACGTTTACTACAGGGGTTCGAGAGACCCAGTACTTC. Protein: CASSATFTTGVRETQYF.

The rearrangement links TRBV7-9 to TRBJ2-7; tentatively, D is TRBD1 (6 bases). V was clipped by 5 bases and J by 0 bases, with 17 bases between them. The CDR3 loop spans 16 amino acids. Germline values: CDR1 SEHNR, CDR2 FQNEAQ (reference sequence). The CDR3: CASSTLWTASSYEQYF. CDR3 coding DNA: TGTGCCAGCAGCACTCTGTGGACAGCCAGCTCCTACGAGCAGTACTTC.

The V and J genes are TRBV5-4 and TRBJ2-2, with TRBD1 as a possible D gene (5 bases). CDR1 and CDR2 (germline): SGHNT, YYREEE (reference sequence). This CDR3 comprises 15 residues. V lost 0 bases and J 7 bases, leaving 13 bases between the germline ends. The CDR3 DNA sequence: TGTGCCAGCAGCTTGGTTCAGGGAAGAGGCGGGGAGCTGTTTTTT. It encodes CASSLVQGRGGELFF.

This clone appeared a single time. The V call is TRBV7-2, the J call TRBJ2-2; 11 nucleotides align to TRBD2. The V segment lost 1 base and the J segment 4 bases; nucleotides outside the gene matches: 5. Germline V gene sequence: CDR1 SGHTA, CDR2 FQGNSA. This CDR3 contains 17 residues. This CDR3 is CASSLDGTSGSTGELFF. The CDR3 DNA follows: TGTGCCAGCAGCTTAGATGGGACTAGCGGCTCCACCGGGGAGCTGTTTTTT.

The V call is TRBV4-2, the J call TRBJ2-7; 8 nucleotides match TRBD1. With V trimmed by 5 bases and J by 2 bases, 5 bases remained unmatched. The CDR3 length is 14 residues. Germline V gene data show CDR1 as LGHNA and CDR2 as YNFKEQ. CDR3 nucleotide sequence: TGTGCCAGCAGCTTAGGACAGGGCACCTACGAGCAGTACTTC. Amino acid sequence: CASSLGQGTYEQYF.

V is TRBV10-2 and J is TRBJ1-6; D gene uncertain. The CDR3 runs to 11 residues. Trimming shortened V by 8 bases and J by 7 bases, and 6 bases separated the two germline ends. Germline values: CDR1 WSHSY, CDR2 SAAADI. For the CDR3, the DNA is TGCGCCAGCGGCCAGAATTCACCCCTCCACTTT. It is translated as CASGQNSPLHF.

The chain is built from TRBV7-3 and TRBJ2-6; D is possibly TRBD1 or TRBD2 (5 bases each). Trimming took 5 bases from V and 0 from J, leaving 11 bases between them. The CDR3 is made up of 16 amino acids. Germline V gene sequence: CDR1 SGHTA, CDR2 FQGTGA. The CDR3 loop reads CASSMGPLSGANVLTF. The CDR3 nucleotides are TGTGCCAGCAGCATGGGACCGCTCTCTGGGGCCAACGTCCTGACTTTC.

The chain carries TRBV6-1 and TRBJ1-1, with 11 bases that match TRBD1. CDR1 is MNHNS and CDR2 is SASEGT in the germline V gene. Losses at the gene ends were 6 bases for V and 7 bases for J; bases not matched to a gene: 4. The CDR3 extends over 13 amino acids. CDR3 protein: CASSLDRGLEAFF. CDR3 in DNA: TGTGCCAGCAGCTTGGACAGGGGGCTTGAAGCTTTCTTT.

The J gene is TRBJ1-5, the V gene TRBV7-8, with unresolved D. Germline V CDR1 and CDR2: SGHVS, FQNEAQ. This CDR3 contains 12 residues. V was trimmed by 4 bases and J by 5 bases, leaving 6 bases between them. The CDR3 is CASSSPYQPQHF. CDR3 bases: TGTGCCAGCAGCTCCCCGTATCAGCCCCAGCATTTT.

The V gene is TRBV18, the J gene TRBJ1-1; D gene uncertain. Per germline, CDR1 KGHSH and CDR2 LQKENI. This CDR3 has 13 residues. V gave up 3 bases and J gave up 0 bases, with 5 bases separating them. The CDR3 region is CASSPNLNTEAFF. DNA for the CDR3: TGTGCCAGCTCACCCAACTTGAACACTGAAGCTTTCTTT.

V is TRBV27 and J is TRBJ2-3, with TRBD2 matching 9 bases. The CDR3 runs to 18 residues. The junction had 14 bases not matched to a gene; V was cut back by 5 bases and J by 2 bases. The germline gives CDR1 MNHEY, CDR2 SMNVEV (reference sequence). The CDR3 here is CASSHTGAGGTYTDTQYF. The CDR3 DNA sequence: TGTGCCAGCAGTCATACCGGCGCGGGGGGGACTTACACAGATACGCAGTATTTT.

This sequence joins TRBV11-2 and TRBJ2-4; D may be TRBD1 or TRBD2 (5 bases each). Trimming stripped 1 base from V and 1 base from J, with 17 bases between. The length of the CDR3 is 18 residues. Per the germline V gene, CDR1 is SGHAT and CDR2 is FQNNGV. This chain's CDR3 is CASSLGRGWGLAKNIQYF. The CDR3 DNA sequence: TGTGCCAGCAGCTTAGGCCGTGGGTGGGGGTTGGCCAAAAACATTCAGTACTTC.

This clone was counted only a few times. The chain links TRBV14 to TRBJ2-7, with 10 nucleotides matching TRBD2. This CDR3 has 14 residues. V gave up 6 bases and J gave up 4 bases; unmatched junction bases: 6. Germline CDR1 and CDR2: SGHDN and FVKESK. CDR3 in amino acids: CASSRAGGPYEQYF. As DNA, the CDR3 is TGTGCCAGCAGTAGAGCGGGAGGGCCGTACGAGCAGTACTTC. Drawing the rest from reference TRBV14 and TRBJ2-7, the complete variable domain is EAGVTQFPSHSVIEKGQTVTLRCDPISGHDNLYWYRRVMGKEIKFLLHFVKESKQDESGMPNNRFLAERTGGTYSTLKVQPAELEDSGVYFCASSRAGGPYEQYFGPGTRLTVT.

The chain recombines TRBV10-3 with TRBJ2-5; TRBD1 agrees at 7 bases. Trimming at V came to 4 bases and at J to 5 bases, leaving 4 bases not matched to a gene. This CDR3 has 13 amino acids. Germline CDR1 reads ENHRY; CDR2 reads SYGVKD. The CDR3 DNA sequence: TGTGCCATCAGTGGGGGACAGCGGGAGACCCAGTACTTC. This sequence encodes CAISGGQRETQYF.

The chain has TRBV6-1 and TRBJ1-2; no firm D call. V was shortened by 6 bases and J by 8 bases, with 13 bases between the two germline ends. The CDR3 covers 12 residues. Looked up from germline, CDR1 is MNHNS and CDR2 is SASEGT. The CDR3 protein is CASRFSASGYTF. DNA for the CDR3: TGTGCCAGCAGATTCTCAGCGAGCGGCTACACCTTC.

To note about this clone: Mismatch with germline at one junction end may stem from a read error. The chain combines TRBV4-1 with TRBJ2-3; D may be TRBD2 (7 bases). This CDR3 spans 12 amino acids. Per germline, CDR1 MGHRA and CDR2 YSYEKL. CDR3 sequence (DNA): TGCGCCAGCAGCAGCGGGACAAACCACGGTATTTTC. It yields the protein CASSSGTNHGIF.